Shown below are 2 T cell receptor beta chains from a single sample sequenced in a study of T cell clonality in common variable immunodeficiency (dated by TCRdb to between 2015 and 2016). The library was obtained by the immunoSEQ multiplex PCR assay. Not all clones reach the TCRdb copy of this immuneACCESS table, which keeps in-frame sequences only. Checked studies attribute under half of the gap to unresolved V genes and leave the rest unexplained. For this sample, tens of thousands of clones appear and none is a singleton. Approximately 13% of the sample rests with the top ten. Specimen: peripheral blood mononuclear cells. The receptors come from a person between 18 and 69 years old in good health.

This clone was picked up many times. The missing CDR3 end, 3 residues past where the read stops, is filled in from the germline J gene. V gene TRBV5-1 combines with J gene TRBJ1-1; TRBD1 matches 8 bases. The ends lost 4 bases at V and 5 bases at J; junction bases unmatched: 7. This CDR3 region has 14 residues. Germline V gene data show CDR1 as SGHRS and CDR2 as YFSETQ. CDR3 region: CASSPSGGGTEAFF. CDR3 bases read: TGCGCCAGCAGCCCCTCAGGGGGCGGAACTGAA.

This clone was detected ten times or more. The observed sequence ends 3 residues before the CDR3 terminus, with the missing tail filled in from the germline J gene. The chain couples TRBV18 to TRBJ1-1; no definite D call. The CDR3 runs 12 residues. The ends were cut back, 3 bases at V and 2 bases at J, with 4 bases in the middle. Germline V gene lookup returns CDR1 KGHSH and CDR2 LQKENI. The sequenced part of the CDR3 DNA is TGTGCCAGCTCACCTATTAACACTGAA. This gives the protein CASSPINTE. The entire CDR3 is CASSPINTEAFF.